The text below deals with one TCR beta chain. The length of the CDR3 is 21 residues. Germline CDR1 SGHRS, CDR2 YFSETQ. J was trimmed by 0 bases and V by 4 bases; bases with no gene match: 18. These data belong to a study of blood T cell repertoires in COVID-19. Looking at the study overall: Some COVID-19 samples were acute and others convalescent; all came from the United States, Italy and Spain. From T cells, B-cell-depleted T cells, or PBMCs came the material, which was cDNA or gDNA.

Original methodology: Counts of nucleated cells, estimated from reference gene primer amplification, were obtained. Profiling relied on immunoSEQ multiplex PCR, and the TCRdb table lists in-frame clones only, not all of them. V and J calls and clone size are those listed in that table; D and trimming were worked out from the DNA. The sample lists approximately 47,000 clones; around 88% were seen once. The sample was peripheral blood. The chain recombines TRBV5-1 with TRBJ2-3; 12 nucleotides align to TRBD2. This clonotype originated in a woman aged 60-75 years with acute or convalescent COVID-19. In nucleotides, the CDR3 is TGCGCCAGCAGCCTGACAGGGGGCGCCGGGACTAGCGGGTATAGCACAGATACGCAGTATTTT. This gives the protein CASSLTGGAGTSGYSTDTQYF.